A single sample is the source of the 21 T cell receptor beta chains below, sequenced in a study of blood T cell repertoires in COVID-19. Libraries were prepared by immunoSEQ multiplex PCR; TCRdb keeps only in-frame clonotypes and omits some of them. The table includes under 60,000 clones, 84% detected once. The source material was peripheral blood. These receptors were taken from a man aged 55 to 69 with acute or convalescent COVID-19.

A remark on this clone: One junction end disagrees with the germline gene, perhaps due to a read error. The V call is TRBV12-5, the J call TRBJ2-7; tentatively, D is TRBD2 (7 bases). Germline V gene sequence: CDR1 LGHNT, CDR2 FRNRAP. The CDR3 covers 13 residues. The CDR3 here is CASGGGGSHEQYF. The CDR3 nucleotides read TGTGCTAGTGGAGGGGGGGGCTCCCACGAGCAGTACTTC.

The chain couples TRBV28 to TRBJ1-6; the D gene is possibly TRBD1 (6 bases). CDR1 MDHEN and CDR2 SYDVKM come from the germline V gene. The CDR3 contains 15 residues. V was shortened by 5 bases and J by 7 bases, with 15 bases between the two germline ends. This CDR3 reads CASSPLRGGNSPLHF. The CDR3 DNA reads TGTGCCAGCAGTCCCCTCAGGGGCGGGAATTCACCCCTCCACTTT.

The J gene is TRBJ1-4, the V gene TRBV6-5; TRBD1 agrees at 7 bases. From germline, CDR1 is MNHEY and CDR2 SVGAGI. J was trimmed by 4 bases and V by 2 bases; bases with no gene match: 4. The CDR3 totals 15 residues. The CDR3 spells CASSYGDSFNEKLFF. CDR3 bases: TGTGCCAGCAGTTACGGGGACAGTTTTAATGAAAAACTGTTTTTT.

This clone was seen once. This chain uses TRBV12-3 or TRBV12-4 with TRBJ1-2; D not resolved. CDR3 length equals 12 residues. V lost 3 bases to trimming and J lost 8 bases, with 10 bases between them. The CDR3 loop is CASSLLRQGYTF. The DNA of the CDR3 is TGTGCCAGCAGTTTGTTACGTCAGGGCTACACCTTC.

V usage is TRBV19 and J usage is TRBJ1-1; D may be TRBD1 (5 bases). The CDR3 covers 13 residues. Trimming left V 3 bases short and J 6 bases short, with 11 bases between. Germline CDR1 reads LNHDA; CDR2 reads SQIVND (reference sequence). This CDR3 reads CASSIFPGAEAFF. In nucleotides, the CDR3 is TGTGCCAGTAGTATTTTCCCGGGGGCTGAAGCTTTCTTT.

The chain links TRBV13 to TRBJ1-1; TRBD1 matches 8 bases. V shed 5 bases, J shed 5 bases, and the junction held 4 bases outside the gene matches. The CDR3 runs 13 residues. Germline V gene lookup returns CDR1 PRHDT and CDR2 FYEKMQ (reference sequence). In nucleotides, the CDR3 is TGTGCCAGCAGCGCCACAGGGGGTACTGAAGCTTTCTTT. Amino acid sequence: CASSATGGTEAFF.

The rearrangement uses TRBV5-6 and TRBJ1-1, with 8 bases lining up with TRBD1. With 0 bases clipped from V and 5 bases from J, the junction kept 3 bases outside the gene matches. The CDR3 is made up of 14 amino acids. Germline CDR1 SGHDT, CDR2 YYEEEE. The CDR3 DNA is TGTGCCAGCAGCTTGGAGGACAGGGAAACTGAAGCTTTCTTT. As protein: CASSLEDRETEAFF.

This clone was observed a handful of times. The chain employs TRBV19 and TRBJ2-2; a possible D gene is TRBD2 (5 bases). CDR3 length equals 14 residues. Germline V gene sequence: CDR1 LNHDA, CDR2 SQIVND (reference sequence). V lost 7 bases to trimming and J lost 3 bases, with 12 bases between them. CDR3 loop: CASKTGWDTGELFF. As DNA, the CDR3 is TGTGCCAGTAAGACGGGGTGGGACACCGGGGAGCTGTTTTTT.

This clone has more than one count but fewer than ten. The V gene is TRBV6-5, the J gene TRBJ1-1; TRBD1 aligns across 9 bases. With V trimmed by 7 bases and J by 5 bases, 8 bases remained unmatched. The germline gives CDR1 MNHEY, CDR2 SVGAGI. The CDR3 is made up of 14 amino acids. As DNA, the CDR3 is TGTGCCAGCAACCCACAGGGGGCCGGAACTGAAGCTTTCTTT. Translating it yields CASNPQGAGTEAFF.

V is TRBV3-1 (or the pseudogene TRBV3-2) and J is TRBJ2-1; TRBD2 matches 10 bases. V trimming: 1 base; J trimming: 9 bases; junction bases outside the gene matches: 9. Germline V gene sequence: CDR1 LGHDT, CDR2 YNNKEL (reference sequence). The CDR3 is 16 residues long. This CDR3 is CASSQGTAGGPGEQFF. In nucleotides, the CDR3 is TGTGCCAGCAGCCAAGGGACAGCGGGGGGGCCAGGTGAGCAGTTCTTC.

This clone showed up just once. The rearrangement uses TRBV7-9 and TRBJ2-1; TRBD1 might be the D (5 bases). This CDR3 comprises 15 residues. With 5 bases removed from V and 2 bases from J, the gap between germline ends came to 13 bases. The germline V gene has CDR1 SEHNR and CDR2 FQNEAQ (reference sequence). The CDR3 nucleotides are TGTGCCAGCAGCCCCAAGGGGCCGGCCTACAATGAGCAGTTCTTC. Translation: CASSPKGPAYNEQFF.

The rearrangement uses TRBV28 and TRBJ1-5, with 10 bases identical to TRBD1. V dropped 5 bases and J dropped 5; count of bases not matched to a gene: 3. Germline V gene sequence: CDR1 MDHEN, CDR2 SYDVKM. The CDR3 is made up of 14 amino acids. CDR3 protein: CASSPGQGDQPQHF. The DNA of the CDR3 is TGTGCCAGCAGTCCAGGACAGGGGGATCAGCCCCAGCATTTT. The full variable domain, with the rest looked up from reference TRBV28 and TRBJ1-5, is DVKVTQSSRYLVKRTGEKVFLECVQDMDHENMFWYRQDPGLGLRLIYFSYDVKMKEKGDIPEGYSVSREKKERFSLILESASTNQTSMYLCASSPGQGDQPQHFGDGTRLSIL.

CDR3 bases: TGTGCCAGCAGGGAAACTAGCGGGGGGGCGTACGAGCAGTACTTC. Translation gives CASRETSGGAYEQYF. The chain employs TRBV2 and TRBJ2-7; TRBD2 matches 13 bases. Trimming cost V 6 bases and J 4 bases; bases outside gene matches: 6. CDR1 SNHLY and CDR2 FYNNEI come from the germline V gene. This CDR3 contains 15 residues.

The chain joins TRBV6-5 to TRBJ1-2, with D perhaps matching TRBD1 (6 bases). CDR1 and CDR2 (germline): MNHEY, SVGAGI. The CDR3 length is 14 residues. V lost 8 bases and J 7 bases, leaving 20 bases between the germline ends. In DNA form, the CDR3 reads TGTGCCAGCGCAGGGGATTTTGGACACTCTGGCTACACCTTC. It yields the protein CASAGDFGHSGYTF.

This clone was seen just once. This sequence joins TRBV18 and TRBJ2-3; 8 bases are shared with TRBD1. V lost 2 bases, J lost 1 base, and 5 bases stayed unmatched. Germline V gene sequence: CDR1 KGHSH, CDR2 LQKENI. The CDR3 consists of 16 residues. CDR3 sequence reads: CASSPSMGQGTDTQYF. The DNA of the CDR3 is TGTGCCAGCTCACCATCCATGGGACAGGGCACAGATACGCAGTATTTT.

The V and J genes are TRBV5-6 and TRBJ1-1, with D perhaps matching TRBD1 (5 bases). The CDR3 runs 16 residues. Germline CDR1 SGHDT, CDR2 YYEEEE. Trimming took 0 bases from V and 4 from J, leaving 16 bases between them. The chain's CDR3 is CASSLDISGESTEAFF. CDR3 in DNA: TGTGCCAGCAGCTTGGATATTTCGGGGGAGTCCACTGAAGCTTTCTTT.

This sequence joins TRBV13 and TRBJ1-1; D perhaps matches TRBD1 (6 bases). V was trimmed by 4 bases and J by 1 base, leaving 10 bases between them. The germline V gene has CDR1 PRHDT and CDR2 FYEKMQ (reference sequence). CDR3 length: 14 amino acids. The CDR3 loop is CASSSPDRNTEAFF. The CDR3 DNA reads TGTGCCAGCAGCTCCCCGGACAGGAACACTGAAGCTTTCTTT.

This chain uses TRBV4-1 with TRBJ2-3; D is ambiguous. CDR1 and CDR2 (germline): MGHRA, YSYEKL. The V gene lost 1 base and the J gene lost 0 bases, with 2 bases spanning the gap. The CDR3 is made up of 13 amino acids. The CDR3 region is CASSQASTDTQYF. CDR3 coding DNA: TGCGCCAGCAGCCAAGCAAGCACAGATACGCAGTATTTT.

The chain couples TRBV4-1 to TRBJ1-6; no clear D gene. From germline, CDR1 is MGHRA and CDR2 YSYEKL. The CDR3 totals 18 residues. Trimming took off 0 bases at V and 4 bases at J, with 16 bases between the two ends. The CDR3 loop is CASSQDTTGRTYNSPLHF. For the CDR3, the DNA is TGCGCCAGCAGCCAAGATACGACCGGGAGAACGTATAATTCACCCCTCCACTTT.

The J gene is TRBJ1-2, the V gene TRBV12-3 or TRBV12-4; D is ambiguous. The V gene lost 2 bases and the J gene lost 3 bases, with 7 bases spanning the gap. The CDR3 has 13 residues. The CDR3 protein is CASSLLTDYGYTF. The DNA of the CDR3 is TGTGCCAGCAGTTTACTAACAGACTATGGCTACACCTTC.

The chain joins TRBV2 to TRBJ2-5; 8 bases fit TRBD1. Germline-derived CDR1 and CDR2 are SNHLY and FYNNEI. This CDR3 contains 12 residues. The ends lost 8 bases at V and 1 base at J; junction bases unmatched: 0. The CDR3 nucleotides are TGTGCCAGCGGACAGGGCCAAGAGACCCAGTACTTC. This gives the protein CASGQGQETQYF.